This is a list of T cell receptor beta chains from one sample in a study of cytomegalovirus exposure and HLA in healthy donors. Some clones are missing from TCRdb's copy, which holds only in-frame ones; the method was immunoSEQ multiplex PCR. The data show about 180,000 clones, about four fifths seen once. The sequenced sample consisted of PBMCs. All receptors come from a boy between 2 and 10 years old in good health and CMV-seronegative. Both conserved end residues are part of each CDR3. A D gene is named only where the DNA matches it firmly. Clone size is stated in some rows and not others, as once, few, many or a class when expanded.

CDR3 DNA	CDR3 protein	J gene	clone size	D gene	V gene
TGTGCCAGCAGCCTCAGGACAGGGTCCTACGAGCAGTACTTC	CASSLRTGSYEQYF	TRBJ2-7	-	TRBD1	TRBV7-6
TGTGCCTGGAGTCTCGGACAGGGGCCGGCTAATGAAAAACTGTTTTTT	CAWSLGQGPANEKLFF	TRBJ1-4	-	TRBD1	TRBV30
TGTGCCAGCTCACCTCTCAGGGTCACTGGGGCCAACGTCCTGACTTTC	CASSPLRVTGANVLTF	TRBJ2-6	few	-	TRBV18
TGTGCCAGCATTGAAGTGGGGGGATCCAACTATGGCTACACCTTC	CASIEVGGSNYGYTF	TRBJ1-2	-	-	TRBV6-1
TGTGCCAGTAGTCCGGGAGTTCCCTCCTACGAGCAGTACTTC	CASSPGVPSYEQYF	TRBJ2-7	-	-	TRBV19
TGTGCCAGCAGCTTCTTCGGACTAGCGGGACGCGCAGATACGCAGTATTTT	CASSFFGLAGRADTQYF	TRBJ2-3	-	TRBD2	TRBV13
TGCGCCAGCAGCCAAGTGTGGAGGGCGGCGGAGACCCAGTACTTC	CASSQVWRAAETQYF	TRBJ2-5	-	-	TRBV4-1
TGTGCCAGCAGCTTAGGAGGGGGCGGTTCCGAGCAGTACTTC	CASSLGGGGSEQYF	TRBJ2-7	once	TRBD1	TRBV7-2
TGTGCCAGTAGTATTGAGCGCCTTGGCTACACCTTC	CASSIERLGYTF	TRBJ1-2	-	-	TRBV19
TGTGCCAGCAGACTTACTAGCGGGAGATACAATGAGCAGTTCTTC	CASRLTSGRYNEQFF	TRBJ2-1	-	TRBD2	TRBV2
TGTGCCAGCAGTGTTCTACAGGGGGTTGGGGCCAACGTCCTGACTTTC	CASSVLQGVGANVLTF	TRBJ2-6	-	TRBD1	TRBV6-1
TGCGCCAGCAGCCAAGGGACAGGCAATCAGCCCCAGCATTTT	CASSQGTGNQPQHF	TRBJ1-5	few	-	TRBV4-1
TGCGCCAGCAGCCCTACCGGACTAGCGGGAGCCGAGCAGTACTTC	CASSPTGLAGAEQYF	TRBJ2-7	-	TRBD2	TRBV4-1
TGTGCCAGCAGCTTATTGTCAACTTCAAGGTCGTCGGGGGGAAATTCCAATGAGCAGTTCTTC	CASSLLSTSRSSGGNSNEQFF	TRBJ2-1	-	TRBD2	TRBV7-3
TGTGCCAGCGCCTCGACAGGGGAGAATGAGCAGTTCTTC	CASASTGENEQFF	TRBJ2-1	-	TRBD1	TRBV11-3
TGTGCCAGCAGCTTCCCAGGGTTTGGGGCTGAAGCTTTCTTT	CASSFPGFGAEAFF	TRBJ1-1	-	-	TRBV5-8
TGTGCAAGTCGCTTAGGACAGGTAGTCAATGGGGAAAAACTGTTTTTT	CASRLGQVVNGEKLFF	TRBJ1-4	-	-	TRBV12-2
TGCGCCAGCAGTATCTTAGGGGGCGCTGAAGCTTTCTTT	CASSILGGAEAFF	TRBJ1-1	once	TRBD1	TRBV5-1
TGTGCCAGCAGTGAATTCGGGGGGAAAGCTGAAGCTTTCTTT	CASSEFGGKAEAFF	TRBJ1-1	-	-	TRBV25-1
TGCAGCGCAGCCAGGACTAGCGGGAGGATTAGCACAGATACGCAGTATTTT	CSAARTSGRISTDTQYF	TRBJ2-3	-	TRBD2	TRBV29-1
TGCGCCAGCAGCCCAAGAATAGCGGGAGGGCAGAATGAGCAGTTCTTC	CASSPRIAGGQNEQFF	TRBJ2-1	-	TRBD2	TRBV5-1
TGTGCCAGCAGATCCATAGCGGTGCTTGTCGGGGAGCAGTACTTC	CASRSIAVLVGEQYF	TRBJ2-7	few	-	TRBV6-5
TGTGCCAGCAGCTTCAGGGGGCCTAGCTCCTACAATGAGCAGTTCTTC	CASSFRGPSSYNEQFF	TRBJ2-1	few	TRBD1	TRBV11-2
TGTGCCAGCACCCCTCCTGGCCCGGGACTAGCGAGAGAGACCCAGTACTTC	CASTPPGPGLARETQYF	TRBJ2-5	-	TRBD2	TRBV7-6
TGCGCCAGCAGCCACCCTACCTCCGGGACAGGGGGGGGTGAGCAGTTCTTC	CASSHPTSGTGGGEQFF	TRBJ2-1	once	TRBD1	TRBV4-1
TGTGCCAGTAGTGGGCGGACTGCCGCGAGATGGACCCAGTACTTC	CASSGRTAARWTQYF	TRBJ2-5	-	-	TRBV19
TGCGCCAGCAGCCAATCCATTAGCGGGACGCAAGAGACCCAGTACTTC	CASSQSISGTQETQYF	TRBJ2-5	-	TRBD2	TRBV4-1
TGTGCCAGCAGTTTATCGCCCGAGGGTTATGGCTACACCTTC	CASSLSPEGYGYTF	TRBJ1-2	-	-	TRBV27
TGTGCCAGCGTCCAAGGGACAGCGAGCTCCTACGAGCAGTACTTC	CASVQGTASSYEQYF	TRBJ2-7	-	TRBD1	TRBV6-5
TGTGCCAGCAGTTCGGTCGAGTTGACTGCAACTAATGAAAAACTGTTTTTT	CASSSVELTATNEKLFF	TRBJ1-4	-	-	TRBV28
TGTGCCAGCAGCTTAGGCAGGAACCAAGAGACCCAGTACTTC	CASSLGRNQETQYF	TRBJ2-5	-	-	TRBV7-9
TGTGCCAGCAGCTACGAGCAGGTTTTCAGTATTACTAGCTCCTACAATGAGCAGTTCTTC	CASSYEQVFSITSSYNEQFF	TRBJ2-1	-	-	TRBV7-8
TGTGCCAGCAGTTACTCTCCCTGGTCCGGGGACGGGGAGCTGTTTTTT	CASSYSPWSGDGELFF	TRBJ2-2	few	-	TRBV6-5
TGCGCCAGCAGCTTGGGACTAGCTAGTTACAATGAGCAGTTCTTC	CASSLGLASYNEQFF	TRBJ2-1	-	TRBD2	TRBV5-1
TGCGCCAGCAGTCAATCGATACACTGTCCCGGGACAGGGTCCTATGGCTACACCTTC	CASSQSIHCPGTGSYGYTF	TRBJ1-2	-	TRBD1	TRBV23-1
TGTGCCAGCAGCTTTAGCGGGAGAGGGAATACCGGGGAGCTGTTTTTT	CASSFSGRGNTGELFF	TRBJ2-2	-	TRBD2	TRBV7-2